Shown below are 32 T cell receptor beta chains from a single sample sequenced in a study of blood T cells in healthy people across ages. Through a sample-barcoded 5' primer and a J-beta primer mix, a second PCR was run for roughly 7 to 11 cycles. A single record per CDR3 protein comes from TCRdb applying MiXCR to the 5' RACE reads. The sample lists some 1.4 million distinct CDR3 sequences; roughly 40% were seen once. The specimen sequenced was blood. These receptors were taken from a young woman in good health.

This clonotype was seen a few times. This chain links TRBV7-9 with TRBJ2-4; unclear D gene. Trimming shortened V by 5 bases and J by 0 bases, and 8 bases separated the two germline ends. The CDR3 consists of 14 residues. CDR1 is SEHNR, CDR2 FQNEAQ, per germline (reference sequence). CDR3 protein: CASSLDIAKNIQYF. DNA of the CDR3: TGTGCCAGCAGCCTTGATATAGCCAAAAACATTCAGTACTTC.

This clonotype turned up a few times. The CDR3 reads CAIQLQGANEQYF. The CDR3 DNA reads as TGTGCCATCCAATTACAGGGGGCGAACGAGCAGTACTTC. The V gene is TRBV10-3, the J gene TRBJ2-7, with 9 bases that match TRBD1. This CDR3 comprises 13 residues. Per germline, CDR1 ENHRY and CDR2 SYGVKD. V was pared by 8 bases and J by 5 bases, with 7 bases of the junction left unmatched.

This chain connects TRBV20-1 to TRBJ1-6, with D perhaps matching TRBD1 (5 bases). The CDR3 is 14 amino acids. Trimming took 5 bases from V and 5 from J, leaving 13 bases between them. The germline V gene has CDR1 DFQATT and CDR2 SNEGSKA (reference sequence). DNA for the CDR3: TGCAGTGCTCCGCCGGGGACCCATAATTCACCCCTCCACTTT. Translated: CSAPPGTHNSPLHF.

J is TRBJ1-2 and V is TRBV30; D might be TRBD1 (6 bases). This CDR3 spans 13 amino acids. Germline CDR1 is GTSNPN and CDR2 is SVGIG (reference sequence). V was clipped by 2 bases and J by 6 bases, with 13 bases between them. The CDR3 DNA reads TGTGCCTGGAGTCTACCCCAGGGGCATGGCTACACCTTC. Its translation: CAWSLPQGHGYTF.

Here the CDR3 DNA reads TGTGCCAGCTTCGGGACTTCCTCCAACATCACAGATACGCAGTATTTT. Translation: CASFGTSSNITDTQYF. The chain couples TRBV6-2 or TRBV6-3 to TRBJ2-3; D is perhaps TRBD2 (6 bases). The CDR3 totals 16 residues. Germline CDR1 MNHEY, CDR2 SVGEGT. Deletions cut 8 bases from V and 2 bases from J, with 20 bases between.

The chain recombines TRBV3-1 with TRBJ2-2; no definite D call. This CDR3 has 15 residues. The V gene lost 1 base and the J gene lost 3 bases, with 9 bases spanning the gap. Germline V gene data show CDR1 as LGHDT and CDR2 as YNNKEL (reference sequence). CDR3 region: CASSQGTQHTGELFF. The CDR3, as DNA: TGTGCCAGCAGCCAAGGAACCCAACACACCGGGGAGCTGTTTTTT.

This clonotype has just a few counts. The V and J genes are TRBV7-9 and TRBJ2-1, with D perhaps matching TRBD2 (5 bases). There are 11 residues in the CDR3. V shed 5 bases and J shed 12 bases, with 11 bases lying between them. Germline-derived CDR1 and CDR2 are SEHNR and FQNEAQ (reference sequence). The CDR3 here is CASSGRERQFF. CDR3 nucleotides: TGTGCCAGCAGCGGCCGGGAAAGGCAGTTCTTC. Combining the CDR3 with reference TRBV7-9 and TRBJ2-1 gives the whole variable domain DTGVSQNPRHKITKRGQNVTFRCDPISEHNRLYWYRQTLGQGPEFLTYFQNEAQLEKSRLLSDRFSAERPKGSFSTLEIQRTEQGDSAMYLCASSGRERQFFGPGTRLTVL.

The V call is TRBV9, the J call TRBJ2-7, with 11 positions matching TRBD2. The CDR3 is 16 residues long. The V gene end was trimmed by 1 base and the J gene end by 4 bases; junction bases not matched to a gene: 7. The germline V gene encodes CDR1 SGDLS and CDR2 YYNGEE. CDR3 loop: CASSVIAGGGIYEQYF. CDR3 bases: TGTGCCAGCAGCGTAATAGCGGGAGGGGGAATTTACGAGCAGTACTTC.

The rearrangement links TRBV29-1 to TRBJ2-7; D is unclear. Trimming removed 1 base at V and 3 bases at J, with 10 bases between. In germline, CDR1 is SQVTM, CDR2 ANQGSEA. This CDR3 comprises 13 residues. The CDR3 DNA sequence: TGCAGCGTTGAAGGGGGTTTCCTCTACGAGCAGTACTTC. Translation gives CSVEGGFLYEQYF.

The chain carries TRBV9 and TRBJ2-7; the D gene is possibly TRBD2 (6 bases). V dropped 3 bases and J dropped 6 bases, with 16 bases sitting between them. CDR3 size: 14 residues. Germline V gene data show CDR1 as SGDLS and CDR2 as YYNGEE. CDR3 protein: CASSADGGWSEQYF. CDR3 in DNA: TGTGCCAGCAGCGCTGACGGGGGATGGTCCGAGCAGTACTTC.

This clonotype was detected only a few times. The rearrangement uses TRBV7-2 and TRBJ2-7, with unresolved D. The CDR3 runs 12 residues. In germline, CDR1 is SGHTA, CDR2 FQGNSA. Deletions cut 5 bases from V and 4 bases from J, with 9 bases between. The CDR3 nucleotides read TGTGCCAGCAGCCCAACACATTACGAGCAGTACTTC. It yields the protein CASSPTHYEQYF.

As to this clonotype: A much larger clone sits a single nucleotide away, making a read error possible. The V and J genes are TRBV5-1 and TRBJ2-3, with 8 bases fitting TRBD2. Germline V lookup: CDR1 SGHRS, CDR2 YFSETQ. The CDR3 runs to 16 residues. The CDR3 spells CDSSWTSGSFSDTQYF. CDR3 in DNA: TGCGACAGCAGCTGGACGAGCGGGAGTTTTTCCGATACGCAGTATTTT. The full variable domain, rest sourced from reference TRBV5-1 and TRBJ2-3, is KAGVTQTPRYLIKTRGQQVTLSCSPISGHRSVSWYQQTPGQGLQFLFEYFSETQRNKGNFPGRFSGRQFSNSRSEMNVSTLELGDSALYLCDSSWTSGSFSDTQYFGPGTRLTVL.

This clonotype was counted ten times or more. CDR3 sequence (DNA): TGTGCCAGCAGTCCCCTGGCGGGTAGCTCCTACAATGAGCAGTTCTTC. This encodes CASSPLAGSSYNEQFF. This chain links TRBV12-3 or TRBV12-4 with TRBJ2-1, with D possibly matching TRBD2 (5 bases). This CDR3 is built from 16 residues. Trimming stripped 5 bases from V and 0 bases from J, with 14 bases between.

The CDR3 bases are TGTGCCAGCACCCAGACTGCAACCGCTAACTATGGCTACACCTTC. Translating gives CASTQTATANYGYTF. The V call is TRBV6-6, the J call TRBJ1-2, with no clear D. The CDR3 is 15 amino acids. V dropped 7 bases and J dropped 0 bases, with 15 bases sitting between them. Germline loops: CDR1 MNHNY, CDR2 SVGAGI (reference sequence).

The chain combines TRBV3-1 with TRBJ2-7; possible D gene TRBD1, 6 bases. The CDR3 extends over 14 amino acids. The V gene lost 1 base and the J gene lost 2 bases, with 9 bases spanning the gap. Germline CDR1 and CDR2: LGHDT and YNNKEL (reference sequence). The CDR3 loop reads CASSQAGQAYEQYF. The DNA for the CDR3 is TGTGCCAGCAGCCAAGCGGGACAAGCCTACGAGCAGTACTTC.

Only a few counts were recorded for this clonotype. The chain joins TRBV6-1 to TRBJ1-2; D uncertain. V lost 0 bases, J lost 3 bases, and 5 bases lay in between. This CDR3 is 13 amino acids long. Germline V gene sequence: CDR1 MNHNS, CDR2 SASEGT. The CDR3 spells CASSEAFDYGYTF. The CDR3 bases are TGTGCCAGCAGTGAAGCCTTTGACTATGGCTACACCTTC.

This clonotype occurred a few times. This chain joins TRBV20-1 and TRBJ2-7, with 11 bases aligning to TRBD2. Trimming took 2 bases from V and 0 from J; bases not matched to a gene: 12. Looked up from germline, CDR1 is DFQATT and CDR2 is SNEGSKA (reference sequence). The CDR3 consists of 18 residues. In DNA form, the CDR3 reads TGCAGTGCTAGACGCGTCGGCAATAGCGGGGGGGACTCCTACGAGCAGTACTTC. It encodes CSARRVGNSGGDSYEQYF.

The chain employs TRBV12-3 or TRBV12-4 and TRBJ2-7; either TRBD1 or TRBD2 may supply D (6 bases each). The CDR3 loop spans 14 amino acids. Trimming took 3 bases from V and 7 from J, leaving 16 bases between them. The chain's CDR3 is CASSFNSEGGEQYF. The CDR3 DNA reads TGTGCCAGCAGTTTTAACTCCGAGGGGGGAGAGCAGTACTTC.

The chain carries TRBV28 and TRBJ2-4; D remains ambiguous. The J call is uncertain, as TRBJ2-7 better fits the DNA end. This CDR3 spans 12 amino acids. Looked up from germline, CDR1 is MDHEN and CDR2 is SYDVKM. The CDR3 DNA reads as TGTGCCAGCAGTGGACCGGTCTACGAGCAGTACTTC. As protein: CASSGPVYEQYF.

J is TRBJ1-2 and V is TRBV3-1, with TRBD1 matching 8 bases. Per germline, CDR1 LGHDT and CDR2 YNNKEL (reference sequence). The J segment lost 0 bases and the V segment lost 1 base, leaving 4 bases of the junction unmatched. The CDR3 runs to 16 residues. CDR3 coding DNA: TGTGCCAGCAGCCAAGGGACAGGGACCGCTAACTATGGCTACACCTTC. This gives the protein CASSQGTGTANYGYTF.

Comment on this clonotype: This may be a read error, as it is one base from a much larger clone. The chain links TRBV6-2 or TRBV6-3 to TRBJ2-7; 7 bases map to TRBD1. Trimming at V came to 2 bases and at J to 2 bases, leaving 3 bases not matched to a gene. The CDR3 sequence is 14 residues long. CDR1 and CDR2 from the germline V gene are MNHEY and SVGEGT. CDR3 protein: CASSYPTGTYEQYF. CDR3 in DNA: TGTGCCAGCAGTTACCCGACAGGGACCTACGAGCAGTACTTC.

Points on this clonotype: This may be a read error: a much more frequent sequence differs by one nucleotide. The chain couples TRBV20-1 to TRBJ2-1; 12 bases are a match to TRBD2. CDR1 is DFQATT and CDR2 is SNEGSKA in the germline V gene (reference sequence). Losses at the gene ends were 2 bases for V and 6 bases for J; bases not matched to a gene: 8. This CDR3 spans 16 amino acids. For the CDR3, the DNA is TGCAGTGCTAGACCTAGCGGGGGGGCCCCCTGCAATGAGCAGTTCTTC. Its translation is CSARPSGGAPCNEQFF.

This clonotype turned up a few times. The chain employs TRBV4-1 and TRBJ1-5, with unresolved D. The CDR3 extends over 15 amino acids. V was shortened by 1 base and J by 2 bases, with 9 bases between the two germline ends. Germline CDR1 is MGHRA and CDR2 is YSYEKL. CDR3 loop: CASSQASPGNQPQHF. CDR3 in DNA: TGCGCCAGCAGCCAAGCGTCACCGGGCAATCAGCCCCAGCATTTT.

The V gene is TRBV29-1, the J gene TRBJ2-5, with 9 bases lining up with TRBD2. Germline loops: CDR1 SQVTM, CDR2 ANQGSEA. The V segment lost 4 bases and the J segment 11 bases; nucleotides outside the gene matches: 11. The CDR3 has 13 residues. The chain's CDR3 is CSVAAGGPGEQYF. The DNA for the CDR3 is TGCAGCGTTGCTGCGGGAGGGCCGGGGGAGCAGTACTTC.

This clonotype was observed a few times. The chain has TRBV27 and TRBJ1-2; the D gene is possibly TRBD1 (6 bases). The CDR3 is 17 amino acids. The germline CDR1 and CDR2 sequences are MNHEY and SMNVEV (reference sequence). V was trimmed by 2 bases and J by 4 bases, leaving 20 bases between them. The CDR3: CASSLTGQAPGVYGYTF. CDR3 in DNA: TGTGCCAGCAGTTTAACTGGCCAAGCCCCAGGGGTCTATGGCTACACCTTC.

The chain joins TRBV29-1 to TRBJ2-2; 8 nucleotides align to TRBD1. CDR3 length: 14 residues. In germline, CDR1 is SQVTM, CDR2 ANQGSEA. Losses at the gene ends were 6 bases for V and 7 bases for J; bases not matched to a gene: 10. The CDR3 nucleotides read TGCAGCGTCGAGCTTGACAGGGGACTCGGGGAGCTGTTTTTT. This translates into CSVELDRGLGELFF.

DNA for the CDR3: TGTGCCAGCAGTCCGCAGTCGTTCATGAACACTGAAGCTTTCTTT. Amino acid sequence: CASSPQSFMNTEAFF. The rearrangement joins TRBV27 to TRBJ1-1; no clear D. Trimming removed 5 bases from V and 0 bases from J, with 13 bases in between. CDR3 size: 15 residues. CDR1 is MNHEY and CDR2 is SMNVEV in the germline V gene (reference sequence).

J is TRBJ2-4 and V is TRBV10-3; 7 nucleotides match TRBD1. TRBJ2-5 matches the DNA end more closely, so the J call is doubtful. CDR3 length: 15 residues. Germline assignment: CDR1 ENHRY and CDR2 SYGVKD. The chain's CDR3 is CAISEATGIGETQYF. For the CDR3, the DNA is TGTGCCATCAGTGAGGCGACAGGGATCGGAGAGACCCAGTACTTC.

This clonotype appeared once. The rearrangement joins TRBV20-1 to TRBJ2-7, with TRBD2 identical over 10 bases. The CDR3 spans 15 residues. With 2 bases clipped from V and 4 bases from J, the junction kept 8 bases outside the gene matches. Germline values: CDR1 DFQATT, CDR2 SNEGSKA (reference sequence). The CDR3 sequence is CSARPSGGDPYEQYF. In DNA, the CDR3 is TGCAGTGCTAGACCTAGCGGGGGCGATCCATACGAGCAGTACTTC.

In its sample, this clonotype was seen a few times. This chain joins TRBV6-5 and TRBJ2-6; D unclear. Germline V gene data show CDR1 as MNHEY and CDR2 as SVGAGI. With 6 bases removed from V and 0 bases from J, the gap between germline ends came to 12 bases. CDR3 length equals 16 residues. The CDR3 bases are TGTGCCAGCAGGCCTCATGGGAACTCTGGGGCCAACGTCCTGACTTTC. Encoded protein: CASRPHGNSGANVLTF.

The chain joins TRBV28 to TRBJ1-2, with D perhaps TRBD1 (5 bases). CDR3 length: 14 amino acids. V was pared by 3 bases and J by 6 bases, with 14 bases between. From germline, CDR1 is MDHEN and CDR2 SYDVKM. CDR3 in DNA: TGTGCCAGCAGTTTGGGGCAGGGAAGTGATGGCTACACCTTC. Protein: CASSLGQGSDGYTF.

The chain employs TRBV12-3 or TRBV12-4 and TRBJ1-2; a weak D match, TRBD1 (5 bases). The ends were cut back, 5 bases at V and 7 bases at J, with 14 bases in the middle. The CDR3 totals 13 residues. The CDR3 DNA reads TGTGCCAGCAGTGTGGGGGTGGTGGTTGGCTACACCTTC. Protein sequence: CASSVGVVVGYTF.